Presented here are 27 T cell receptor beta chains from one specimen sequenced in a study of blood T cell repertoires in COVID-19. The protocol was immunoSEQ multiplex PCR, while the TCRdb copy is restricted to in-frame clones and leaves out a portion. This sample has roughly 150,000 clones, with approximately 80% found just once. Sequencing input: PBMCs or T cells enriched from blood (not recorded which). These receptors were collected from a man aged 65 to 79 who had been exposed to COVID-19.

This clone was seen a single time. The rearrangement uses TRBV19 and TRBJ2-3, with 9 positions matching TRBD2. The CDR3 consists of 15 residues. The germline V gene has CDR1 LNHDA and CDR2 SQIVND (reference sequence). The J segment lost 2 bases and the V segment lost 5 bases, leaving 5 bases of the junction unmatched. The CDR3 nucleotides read TGTGCCAGTAGTGTCCTAGCGGGGTTCACAGATACGCAGTATTTT. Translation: CASSVLAGFTDTQYF.

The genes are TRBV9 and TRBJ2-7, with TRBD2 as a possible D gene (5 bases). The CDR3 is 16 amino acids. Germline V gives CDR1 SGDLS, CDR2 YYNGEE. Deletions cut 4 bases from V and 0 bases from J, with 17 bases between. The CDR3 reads CASSPDQRTYSYEQYF. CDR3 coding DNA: TGTGCCAGCAGCCCCGACCAGCGGACGTACTCCTACGAGCAGTACTTC. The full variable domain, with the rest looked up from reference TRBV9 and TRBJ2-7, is DSGVTQTPKHLITATGQRVTLRCSPRSGDLSVYWYQQSLDQGLQFLIQYYNGEERAKGNILERFSAQQFPDLHSELNLSSLELGDSALYFCASSPDQRTYSYEQYFGPGTRLTVT.

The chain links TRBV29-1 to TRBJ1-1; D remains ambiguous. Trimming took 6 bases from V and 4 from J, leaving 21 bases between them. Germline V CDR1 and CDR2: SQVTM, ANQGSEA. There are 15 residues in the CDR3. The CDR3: CSVRVLQTESTEAFF. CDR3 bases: TGCAGCGTCCGGGTCCTTCAAACTGAGAGCACTGAAGCTTTCTTT.

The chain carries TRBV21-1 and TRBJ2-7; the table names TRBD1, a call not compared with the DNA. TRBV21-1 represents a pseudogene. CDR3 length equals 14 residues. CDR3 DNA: TGTGCCAGCAACCCTCAGGGAAGGAACTACGAGCAGTACTTC. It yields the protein CASNPQGRNYEQYF.

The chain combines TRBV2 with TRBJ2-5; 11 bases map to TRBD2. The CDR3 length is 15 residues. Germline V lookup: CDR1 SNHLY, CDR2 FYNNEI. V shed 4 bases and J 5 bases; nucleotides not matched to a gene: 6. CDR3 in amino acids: CASSGGSGGAETQYF. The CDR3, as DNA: TGTGCCAGCAGTGGCGGTAGCGGGGGGGCCGAGACCCAGTACTTC. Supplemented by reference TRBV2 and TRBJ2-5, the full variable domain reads EPEVTQTPSHQVTQMGQEVILRCVPISNHLYFYWYRQILGQKVEFLVSFYNNEISEKSEIFDDQFSVERPDGSNFTLKIRSTKLEDSAMYFCASSGGSGGAETQYFGPGTRLLVL.

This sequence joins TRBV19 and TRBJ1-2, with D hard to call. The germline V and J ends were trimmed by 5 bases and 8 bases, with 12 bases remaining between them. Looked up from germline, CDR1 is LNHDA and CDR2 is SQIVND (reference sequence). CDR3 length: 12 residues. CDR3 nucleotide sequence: TGTGCCAGTAGTTCGGGTTCGAAGGGCTACACCTTC. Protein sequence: CASSSGSKGYTF.

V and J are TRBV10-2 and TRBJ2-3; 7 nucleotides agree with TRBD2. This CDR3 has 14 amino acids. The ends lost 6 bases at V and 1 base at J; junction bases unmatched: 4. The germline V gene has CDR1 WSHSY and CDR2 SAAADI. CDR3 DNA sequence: TGCGCCAGCAGGGCGAGCGGGGGCACAGATACGCAGTATTTT. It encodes CASRASGGTDTQYF.

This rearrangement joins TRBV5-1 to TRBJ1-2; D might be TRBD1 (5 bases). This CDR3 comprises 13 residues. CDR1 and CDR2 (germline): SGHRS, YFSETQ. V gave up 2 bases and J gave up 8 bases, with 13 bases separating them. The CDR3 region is CASSLGRDGGYTF. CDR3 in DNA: TGCGCCAGCAGCTTAGGCAGGGATGGAGGCTACACCTTC.

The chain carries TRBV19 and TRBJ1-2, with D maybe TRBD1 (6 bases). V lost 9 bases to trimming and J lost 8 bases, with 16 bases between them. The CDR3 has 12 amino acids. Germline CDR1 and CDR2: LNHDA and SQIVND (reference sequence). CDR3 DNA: TGTGCCAGCCGGGACACCGGCGGCGGCTACACCTTC. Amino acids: CASRDTGGGYTF.

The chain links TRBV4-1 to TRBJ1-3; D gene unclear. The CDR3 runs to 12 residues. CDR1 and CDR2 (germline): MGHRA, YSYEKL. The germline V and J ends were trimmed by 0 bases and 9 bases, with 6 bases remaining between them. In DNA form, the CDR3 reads TGCGCCAGCAGCCAAGATCGCGGCACCATATATTTT. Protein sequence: CASSQDRGTIYF.

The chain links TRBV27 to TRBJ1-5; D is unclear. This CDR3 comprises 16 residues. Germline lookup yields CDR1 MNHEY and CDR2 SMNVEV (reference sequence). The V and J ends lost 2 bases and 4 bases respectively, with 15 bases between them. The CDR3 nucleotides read TGTGCCAGCAGTTTACTTGTGGGCCTTCCAAATCAGCCCCAGCATTTT. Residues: CASSLLVGLPNQPQHF.

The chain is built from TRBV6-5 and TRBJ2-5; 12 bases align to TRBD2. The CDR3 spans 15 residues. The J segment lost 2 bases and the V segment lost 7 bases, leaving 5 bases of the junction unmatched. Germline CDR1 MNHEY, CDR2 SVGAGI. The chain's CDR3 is CASTRTSGVQETQYF. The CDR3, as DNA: TGTGCCAGCACCAGGACTAGCGGGGTGCAAGAGACCCAGTACTTC.

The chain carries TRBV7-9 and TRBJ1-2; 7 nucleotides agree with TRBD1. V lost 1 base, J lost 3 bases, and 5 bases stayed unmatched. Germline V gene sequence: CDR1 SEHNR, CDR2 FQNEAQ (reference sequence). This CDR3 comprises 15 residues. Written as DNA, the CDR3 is TGTGCCAGCAGCTTAGTAGCAGGGGGTCACTATGGCTACACCTTC. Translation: CASSLVAGGHYGYTF.

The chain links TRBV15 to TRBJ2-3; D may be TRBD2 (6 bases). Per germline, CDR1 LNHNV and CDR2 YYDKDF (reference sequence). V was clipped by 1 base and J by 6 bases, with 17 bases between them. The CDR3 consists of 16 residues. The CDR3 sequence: CATSRVGGPTVDTQYF. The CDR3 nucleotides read TGTGCCACCAGCAGAGTGGGGGGACCAACTGTGGATACGCAGTATTTT.

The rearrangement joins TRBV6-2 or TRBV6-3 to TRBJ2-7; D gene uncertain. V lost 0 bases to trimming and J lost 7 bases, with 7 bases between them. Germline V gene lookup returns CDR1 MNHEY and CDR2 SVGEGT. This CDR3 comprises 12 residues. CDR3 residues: CASSYSSREQYF. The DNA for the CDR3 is TGTGCCAGCAGTTACTCCTCCCGGGAGCAGTACTTC.

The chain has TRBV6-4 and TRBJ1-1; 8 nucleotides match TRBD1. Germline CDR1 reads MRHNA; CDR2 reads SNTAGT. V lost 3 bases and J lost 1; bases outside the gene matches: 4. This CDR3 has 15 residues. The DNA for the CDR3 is TGTGCCAGCAGTGAAACCGGGACAGGGAACACTGAAGCTTTCTTT. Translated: CASSETGTGNTEAFF.

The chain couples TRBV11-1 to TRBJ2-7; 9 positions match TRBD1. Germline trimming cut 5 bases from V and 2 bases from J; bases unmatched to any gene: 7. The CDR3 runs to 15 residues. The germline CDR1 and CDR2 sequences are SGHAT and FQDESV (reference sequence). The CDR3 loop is CASSQGTGIAYEQYF. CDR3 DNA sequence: TGTGCCAGCAGCCAAGGGACAGGGATCGCCTACGAGCAGTACTTC.

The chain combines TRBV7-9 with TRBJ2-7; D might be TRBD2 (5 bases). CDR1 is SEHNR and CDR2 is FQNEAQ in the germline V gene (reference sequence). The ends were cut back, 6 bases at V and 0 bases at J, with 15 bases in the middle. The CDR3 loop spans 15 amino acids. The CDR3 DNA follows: TGTGCCAGCAGATATGGACTGTCGAGCTCCTACGAGCAGTACTTC. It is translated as CASRYGLSSSYEQYF.

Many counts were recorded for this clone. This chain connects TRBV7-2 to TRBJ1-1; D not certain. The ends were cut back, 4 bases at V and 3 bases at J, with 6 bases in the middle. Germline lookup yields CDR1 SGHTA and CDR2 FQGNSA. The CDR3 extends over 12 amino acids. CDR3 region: CASSYSDTEAFF. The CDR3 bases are TGTGCCAGCAGCTACAGTGACACTGAAGCTTTCTTT.

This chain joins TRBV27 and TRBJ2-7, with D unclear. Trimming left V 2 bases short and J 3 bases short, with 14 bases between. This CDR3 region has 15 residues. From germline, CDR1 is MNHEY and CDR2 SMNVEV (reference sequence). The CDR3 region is CASSLNQVGSYEQYF. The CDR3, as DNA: TGTGCCAGCAGTTTAAACCAGGTGGGCAGCTACGAGCAGTACTTC.

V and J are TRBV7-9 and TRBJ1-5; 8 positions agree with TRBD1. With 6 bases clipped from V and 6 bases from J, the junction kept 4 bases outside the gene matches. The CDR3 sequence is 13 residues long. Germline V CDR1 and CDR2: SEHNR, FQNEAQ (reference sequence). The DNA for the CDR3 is TGTGCCAGCAGTACCGACAGGGGTCAGCCCCAGCATTTT. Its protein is CASSTDRGQPQHF.

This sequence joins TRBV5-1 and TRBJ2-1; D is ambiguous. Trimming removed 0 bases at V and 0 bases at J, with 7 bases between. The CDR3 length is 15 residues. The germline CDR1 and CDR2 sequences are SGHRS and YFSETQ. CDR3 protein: CASSLDSSSYNEQFF. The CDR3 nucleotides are TGCGCCAGCAGCTTGGATTCTAGCTCCTACAATGAGCAGTTCTTC.

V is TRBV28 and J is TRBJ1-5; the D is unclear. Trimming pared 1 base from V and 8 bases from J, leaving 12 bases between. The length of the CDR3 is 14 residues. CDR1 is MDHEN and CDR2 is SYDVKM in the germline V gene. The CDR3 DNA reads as TGTGCCAGCAGTTTATCGGGTCCGGCGGAGCCCCAGCATTTT. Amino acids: CASSLSGPAEPQHF. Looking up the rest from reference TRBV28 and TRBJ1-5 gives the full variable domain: DVKVTQSSRYLVKRTGEKVFLECVQDMDHENMFWYRQDPGLGLRLIYFSYDVKMKEKGDIPEGYSVSREKKERFSLILESASTNQTSMYLCASSLSGPAEPQHFGDGTRLSIL.

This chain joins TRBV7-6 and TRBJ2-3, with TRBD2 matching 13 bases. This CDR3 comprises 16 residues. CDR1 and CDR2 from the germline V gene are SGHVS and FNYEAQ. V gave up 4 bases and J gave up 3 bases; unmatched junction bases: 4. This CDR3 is CASSYRLAGGTDTQYF. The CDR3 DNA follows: TGTGCCAGCAGCTACCGACTAGCGGGGGGTACAGATACGCAGTATTTT. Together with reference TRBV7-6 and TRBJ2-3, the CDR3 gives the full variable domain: GAGVSQSPRYKVTKRGQDVALRCDPISGHVSLYWYRQALGQGPEFLTYFNYEAQQDKSGLPNDRFSAERPEGSISTLTIQRTEQRDSAMYRCASSYRLAGGTDTQYFGPGTRLTVL.

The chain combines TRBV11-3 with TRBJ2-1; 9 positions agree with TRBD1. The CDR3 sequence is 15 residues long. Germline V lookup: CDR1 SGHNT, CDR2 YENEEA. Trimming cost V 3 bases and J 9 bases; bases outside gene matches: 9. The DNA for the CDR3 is TGTGCCAGCAGCTTGTCAGGACAGGGGCCGGGTGAGCAGTTCTTC. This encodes CASSLSGQGPGEQFF. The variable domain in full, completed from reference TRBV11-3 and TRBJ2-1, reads EAGVVQSPRYKIIEKKQPVAFWCNPISGHNTLYWYLQNLGQGPELLIRYENEEAVDDSQLPKDRFSAERLKGVDSTLKIQPAELGDSAVYLCASSLSGQGPGEQFFGPGTRLTVL.

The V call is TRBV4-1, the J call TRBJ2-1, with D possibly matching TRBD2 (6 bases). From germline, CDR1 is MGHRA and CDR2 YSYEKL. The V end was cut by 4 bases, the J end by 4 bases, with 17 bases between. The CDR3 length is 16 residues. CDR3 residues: CASSLGPSAMYNEQFF. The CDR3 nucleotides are TGCGCCAGCAGCCTAGGACCTAGCGCGATGTACAATGAGCAGTTCTTC.

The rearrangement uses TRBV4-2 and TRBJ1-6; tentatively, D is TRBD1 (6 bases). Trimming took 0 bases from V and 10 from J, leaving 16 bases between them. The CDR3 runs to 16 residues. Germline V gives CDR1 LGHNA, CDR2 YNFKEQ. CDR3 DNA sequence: TGTGCCAGCAGCCAAGATCGGACAGCCATGGGGTCACCCCTCCACTTT. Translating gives CASSQDRTAMGSPLHF.